This T cell receptor beta chain was retrieved from a study of blood T cell repertoires in COVID-19. Looking at the study overall: Acute-phase and convalescent COVID-19 samples originated in the United States, Italy and Spain. Sources were T cells, B-cell-depleted T cells, or PBMCs; the material itself was cDNA or gDNA.

CDR3 length: 16 amino acids. CDR1 and CDR2 from the germline V gene are SGHKS and YYEKEE (reference sequence). The ends lost 4 bases at V and 7 bases at J; junction bases unmatched: 10. Original processing notes: Estimated nucleated cell counts came from reference gene primer amplification. Profiling relied on immunoSEQ multiplex PCR, and the TCRdb table lists in-frame clones only, not all of them. V and J calls and clone size follow that table, whereas D and trimming were derived from the DNA. The data show about 150,000 clones, roughly 78% seen once. This sequence joins TRBV5-5 and TRBJ2-2; 10 nucleotides agree with TRBD2. This receptor was identified in a man at least 80 years old with acute or convalescent COVID-19. Sequencing was performed on peripheral blood. The chain's CDR3 is CASSAGLAVLSGELFF. In DNA form, the CDR3 reads TGTGCCAGCAGCGCCGGACTAGCGGTCCTCAGCGGGGAGCTGTTTTTT.